This T cell receptor (beta chain) was identified during a study of blood T cell repertoires in COVID-19. Profiling relied on immunoSEQ multiplex PCR, and the TCRdb table lists in-frame clones only, not all of them. The sample holds 200,000 to 250,000 clones, about 90% seen once. This clone has only one observation. The TCR was taken from a woman aged 45 to 65 in a cohort exposed to, infected with or recovered from COVID-19 (not recorded which). The material sequenced was PBMCs or T cells enriched from blood (not recorded which).

The DNA for the CDR3 is TGTGCCAGCAGCGCAACATTGACCGGGGAGCTGTTTTTT. It is translated as CASSATLTGELFF. The J gene is TRBJ2-2, the V gene TRBV11-2, with D hard to call. The CDR3 extends over 13 amino acids. Per the germline V gene, CDR1 is SGHAT and CDR2 is FQNNGV. Trimming shortened V by 5 bases and J by 5 bases, and 9 bases separated the two germline ends.